The source of this T cell receptor beta chain is a study of blood T cell repertoires in COVID-19. For the study at large: From the United States, Italy and Spain came samples of acute and convalescent COVID-19.

Worth noting for this clone: The junction does not match germline at one end; this may be a read error.

The germline V gene has CDR1 SEHNR and CDR2 FQNEAQ (reference sequence). The CDR3 covers 11 residues. Participants were aged roughly 18 to 90 years, lived in over 20 US areas, and enrolled virtually. Donors were grouped by their self-reported clinical history. Within the 2 weeks before study entry, each person in the exposed group met a COVID-19 case. Using immunoSEQ multiplex PCR, the repertoire was profiled, and TCRdb retains in-frame clones only, with some absent. The sample holds a few hundred thousand clones, around 83% seen once. The rearrangement links TRBV7-9 to TRBJ1-2; D gene ambiguous. Sequences were obtained from PBMCs or T cells enriched from blood (not recorded which). This sequence originates from a man between 35 and 55 years old who had been exposed to COVID-19. CDR3 bases: TGTGCCAGCAGCTTAGCGGAGCCCCAAGGATTC. Protein: CASSLAEPQGF.